Below are 12 T cell receptor beta chains sequenced from a single sample in a study of glioma-infiltrating T cells after dendritic cell vaccination. Here immunoSEQ multiplex PCR was the method, and the copy in TCRdb shows in-frame clones only, minus some. This sample carries under 130,000 clones, roughly 79% of them seen once, and the ten largest clones take about an eighth. This specimen consisted of blood, obtained before dendritic cell vaccination. The receptors shown here come from a human donor with glioblastoma.

V usage is TRBV25-1 and J usage is TRBJ1-1; D ambiguous. Germline loops: CDR1 MGHDK, CDR2 SYGVNS. V gave up 2 bases and J gave up 5 bases, with 12 bases separating them. This CDR3 comprises 14 residues. The CDR3: CASSENDPETEAFF. The CDR3 nucleotides read TGTGCCAGCAGTGAAAATGACCCGGAGACTGAAGCTTTCTTT.

Here the CDR3 DNA reads TGTGCCAGCAGCTTATTCACAGGCTTTAACACTGAAGCTTTCTTT. Translation gives CASSLFTGFNTEAFF. The chain links TRBV11-2 to TRBJ1-1, with a weak D call TRBD1 (5 bases). The CDR3 loop spans 15 amino acids. V lost 2 bases and J lost 2, with 12 bases in between. Per germline, CDR1 SGHAT and CDR2 FQNNGV.

The chain carries TRBV20-1 and TRBJ1-1; perhaps TRBD1 as D (5 bases). Germline CDR1 DFQATT, CDR2 SNEGSKA (reference sequence). This CDR3 spans 11 amino acids. In DNA, the CDR3 is TGCAGCAGCAGGGTTGGTGCTGAAGCTTTCTTT. It specifies CSSRVGAEAFF.

This clone was seen ten or more times. The chain employs TRBV4-1 and TRBJ2-1, with TRBD2 as a possible D gene (6 bases). Looked up from germline, CDR1 is MGHRA and CDR2 is YSYEKL. The CDR3 runs to 13 residues. Trimming removed 7 bases from V and 6 bases from J, with 13 bases in between. The CDR3 DNA sequence: TGCGCCAGCATCGGAGGGAGTACCAATGAGCAGTTCTTC. It yields the protein CASIGGSTNEQFF.

This clone came up once. This chain connects TRBV2 to TRBJ2-2; TRBD1 matches at 8 bases. In germline, CDR1 is SNHLY, CDR2 FYNNEI. CDR3 length: 12 amino acids. The V gene end was trimmed by 8 bases and the J gene end by 6 bases; junction bases not matched to a gene: 2. The CDR3 sequence is CASRTGPGELFF. The CDR3 nucleotides are TGTGCCAGCCGGACAGGGCCCGGGGAGCTGTTTTTT.

This chain joins TRBV7-3 and TRBJ1-1; no firm D call. This CDR3 is built from 13 residues. V dropped 2 bases and J dropped 5 bases, with 9 bases sitting between them. Germline lookup yields CDR1 SGHTA and CDR2 FQGTGA. The CDR3: CASSLDSGTEAFF. The CDR3 DNA is TGTGCCAGCAGCTTAGATTCGGGGACTGAAGCTTTCTTT.

Comments on this clone: One end of the junction varies from germline; a read error may be responsible. The V and J genes are TRBV27 and TRBJ1-2; D is unclear. The length of the CDR3 is 13 residues. Per germline, CDR1 MNHEY and CDR2 SMNVEV (reference sequence). The CDR3 DNA sequence: TGTGCCGGCAGTTTTAGCGCTAACTATGGCTACACCTTC. It encodes CAGSFSANYGYTF.

V gene TRBV7-6 combines with J gene TRBJ1-6; weak D call: TRBD1 (5 bases). The germline V gene has CDR1 SGHVS and CDR2 FNYEAQ. The CDR3 runs to 15 residues. V shed 4 bases and J shed 7 bases, with 14 bases lying between them. The CDR3 nucleotides read TGTGCCAGCAGCTACAAAGGGGTTAGGAATTCACCCCTCCACTTT. This sequence encodes CASSYKGVRNSPLHF.

This chain links TRBV14 with TRBJ2-2, with D possibly TRBD1 on 6 matching bases. The germline V and J ends were trimmed by 3 bases and 3 bases, with 8 bases remaining between them. This CDR3 spans 14 amino acids. CDR1 and CDR2 from the germline V gene are SGHDN and FVKESK. The CDR3 loop is CASSHRGDTGELFF. CDR3 DNA: TGTGCCAGCAGCCACAGGGGCGACACCGGGGAGCTGTTTTTT.

This sequence joins TRBV4-1 and TRBJ2-7, with D tentatively TRBD1 (6 bases). The CDR3 length is 14 residues. Germline V gene lookup returns CDR1 MGHRA and CDR2 YSYEKL. V dropped 8 bases and J dropped 1 base, with 15 bases sitting between them. This chain's CDR3 is CASSEPGQSYEQYF. DNA of the CDR3: TGCGCCAGCTCTGAACCGGGACAATCCTACGAGCAGTACTTC.

The rearrangement links TRBV5-6 to TRBJ2-5, with D possibly TRBD1 on 5 matching bases. The V gene lost 2 bases and the J gene lost 4 bases, with 9 bases spanning the gap. The germline V gene encodes CDR1 SGHDT and CDR2 YYEEEE. The CDR3 sequence is 13 residues long. The CDR3 nucleotides are TGTGCCAGCAGCTTACCAGGGCGAGAGACCCAGTACTTC. It codes for CASSLPGRETQYF.

Remarks on this clone: The same CDR3 is also encoded by other DNA sequences in this sample. This chain connects TRBV19 to TRBJ1-1; D is ambiguous. The CDR3 has 13 amino acids. Germline V gives CDR1 LNHDA, CDR2 SQIVND (reference sequence). V lost 4 bases and J lost 2, with 8 bases in between. The CDR3 spells CASSTSVNTEAFF. CDR3 DNA: TGTGCCAGTAGTACCAGTGTTAACACTGAAGCTTTCTTT.